This T cell receptor beta chain was sequenced in a study of response to subunit inactivated influenza vaccine. The CDR3 spans 13 residues. The V gene lost 6 bases and the J gene lost 1 base, with 8 bases spanning the gap. CDR1 is SGHRS, CDR2 YFSETQ, per germline. TCRdb called the RT-PCR reads again in MiXCR, with one record for every CDR3 protein. The sample records about 700,000 distinct CDR3 sequences, over 11% being singletons. This clonotype was seen many times. The TCR comes from a man aged 45-65 years who received an inactivated influenza vaccine. The input for sequencing was PBMCs from blood, taken around two weeks before vaccination. The chain uses TRBV5-1 and TRBJ2-1; no clear D gene. CDR3 sequence (DNA): TGCGCCAGCAAGTCCGAATCCTACAATGAGCAGTTCTTC. Its translation: CASKSESYNEQFF. Filled out from reference TRBV5-1 and TRBJ2-1, the complete variable domain reads KAGVTQTPRYLIKTRGQQVTLSCSPISGHRSVSWYQQTPGQGLQFLFEYFSETQRNKGNFPGRFSGRQFSNSRSEMNVSTLELGDSALYLCASKSESYNEQFFGPGTRLTVL.